This T cell receptor beta chain comes out of a study of response to subunit inactivated influenza vaccine (dated by TCRdb to the late 2010s). As for the study more broadly: Deep quantitative T cell receptor repertoire profiling was used in the study to track responses to a trivalent subunit inactivated influenza vaccine. General conclusions and limits of the study: The authors suggested that each seasonal influenza vaccination may recruit only a limited number of new T cells.

Library preparation was by RT-PCR. The instrument was an Illumina HiSeq 2500. TCRdb reprocessing: public reads trimmed at Q25 with fastp, clones called with MiXCR, in-frame beta chains kept. Each entry merges the rows of one CDR3 protein and shows their most common DNA and genes. The sample table records about 500,000 distinct CDR3 sequences; about 15% of these occur just once. The ten biggest clones cover over 2.5% of the sample. CDR1 and CDR2 are drawn from the germline V gene: LGHNA, YSLEER. V is trimmed back by 1 base and J by 5 bases, and the junction contains 4 bases that no gene match accounts for. The CDR3 covers 15 residues, taking in both the cysteine and the phenylalanine. Kept here is only the CDR3 DNA, which spans 45 bases and is read in frame from base 1. On this clonotype: Which antigen it targets is not known. It has no much larger one-base neighbor in the sample; base qualities were not kept.

Sequencing was performed on CD4+ T cells sorted from PBMCs, taken less than 30 months after vaccination. The receptor was isolated from a man aged 50-75 years who received an inactivated influenza vaccine. Donor details come from another sample of the same person, matched by shared clones. This receptor chain uses TRBV4-3 and TRBJ2-2, with 7 middle bases fitting TRBD1. The CDR3 protein is CASSQGDSRTGELFF. The bases read TGCGCCAGCAGCCAAGGGGACAGTCGGACCGGGGAGCTGTTTTTT.